This T cell receptor beta chain came from a study of shared clonotypes between healthy human individuals. Whole-study context: A donor's plate count was three for CD4 naive and three for CD4 memory; CD8 naive had two and CD8 memory one.

Profiled with immunoSEQ multiplex PCR; TCRdb holds only in-frame clones, not every one. The data contain roughly 86,000 clones, 68% of them singletons. CDR3 length: 15 amino acids. V lost 8 bases to trimming and J lost 3 bases; unmatched junction nucleotides: 9. The germline CDR1 and CDR2 sequences are SNHLY and FYNNEI. The table lists this clone with many counts. This chain connects TRBV2 to TRBJ1-3; 8 bases align to TRBD1. Sequenced material: memory CD8+ T cells sorted from blood. Described subset: CD45RO+ cells pooled with CCR7-negative TemRA cells. The clonotype comes from a man younger than 40 in good health. CDR3 in amino acids: CASGSGTGFGNTIYF. The CDR3 DNA reads as TGTGCCAGCGGGTCCGGGACAGGCTTTGGAAACACCATATATTTT.